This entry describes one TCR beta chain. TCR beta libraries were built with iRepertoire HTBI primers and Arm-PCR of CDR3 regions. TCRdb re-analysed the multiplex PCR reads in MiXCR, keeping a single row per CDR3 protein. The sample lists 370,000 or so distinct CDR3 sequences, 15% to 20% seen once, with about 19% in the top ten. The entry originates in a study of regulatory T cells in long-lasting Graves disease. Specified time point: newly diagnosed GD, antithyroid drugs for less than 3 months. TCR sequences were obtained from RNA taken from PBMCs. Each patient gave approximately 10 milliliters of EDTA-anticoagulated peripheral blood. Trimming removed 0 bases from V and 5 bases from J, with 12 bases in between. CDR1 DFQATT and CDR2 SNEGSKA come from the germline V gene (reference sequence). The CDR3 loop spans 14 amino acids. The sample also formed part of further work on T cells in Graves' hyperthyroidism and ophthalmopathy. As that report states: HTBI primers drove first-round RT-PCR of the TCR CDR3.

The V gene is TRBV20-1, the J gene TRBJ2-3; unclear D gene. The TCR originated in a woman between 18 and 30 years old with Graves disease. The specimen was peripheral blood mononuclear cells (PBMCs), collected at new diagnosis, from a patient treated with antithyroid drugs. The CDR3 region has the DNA TGCAGTGCTAGAGATACGGAGAGGATAGATACGCAGTATTTT. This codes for CSARDTERIDTQYF.